Following are 31 T cell receptor beta chains from one sample sequenced in a study of tumor-infiltrating lymphocytes in localized non-small cell lung cancer. Here immunoSEQ multiplex PCR was the method, and the copy in TCRdb shows in-frame clones only, minus some. Of about 12,000 clones in the sample, approximately 80% were seen once. Sequencing was performed on lung tumor tissue. Receptors were obtained from a human donor with non-small cell lung cancer.

The chain joins TRBV11-2 to TRBJ1-1, with D perhaps matching TRBD1 (5 bases). This CDR3 contains 14 residues. Trimming cost V 6 bases and J 8 bases, with 19 bases left between them. Per germline, CDR1 SGHAT and CDR2 FQNNGV. The CDR3 sequence is CASSAGHSSAEAFF. CDR3 bases: TGTGCCAGCAGTGCCGGACATTCTTCCGCCGAAGCTTTCTTT.

The rearrangement joins TRBV14 to TRBJ2-7; D may match TRBD1 or TRBD2 (6 bases each). The CDR3 has 15 amino acids. CDR1 is SGHDN, CDR2 FVKESK, per germline. The ends were cut back, 1 base at V and 2 bases at J, with 12 bases in the middle. CDR3 sequence reads: CASSQGRGGPYEQYF. CDR3 nucleotide sequence: TGTGCCAGCAGCCAAGGGAGAGGGGGGCCCTACGAGCAGTACTTC.

This chain joins TRBV9 and TRBJ2-3, with 12 positions matching TRBD1. The CDR3 is 15 residues long. Germline-derived CDR1 and CDR2 are SGDLS and YYNGEE. J was trimmed by 3 bases and V by 3 bases; bases with no gene match: 2. The CDR3 spells CASSGDRGRTDTQYF. The CDR3 region has the DNA TGTGCCAGCAGCGGGGACAGGGGGCGTACAGATACGCAGTATTTT.

A single count supports this clone. The chain recombines TRBV14 with TRBJ1-6; the D is unclear. From germline, CDR1 is SGHDN and CDR2 FVKESK. Trimming shortened V by 2 bases and J by 8 bases, and 7 bases separated the two germline ends. This CDR3 is 13 amino acids long. The CDR3 DNA reads TGTGCCAGCAGCCAAAACAGTTATTCACCCCTCCACTTT. Translated, it gives CASSQNSYSPLHF.

V and J are TRBV14 and TRBJ2-7; no firm D call. The CDR3 is made up of 13 amino acids. The germline V and J ends were trimmed by 5 bases and 0 bases, with 8 bases remaining between them. Germline CDR1 SGHDN, CDR2 FVKESK. This CDR3 is CASSNAVSYEQYF. The CDR3, as DNA: TGTGCCAGCAGCAACGCAGTCTCCTACGAGCAGTACTTC.

The chain combines TRBV27 with TRBJ1-1; D unresolved. This CDR3 region has 12 residues. With 5 bases removed from V and 7 bases from J, the gap between germline ends came to 11 bases. The germline gives CDR1 MNHEY, CDR2 SMNVEV (reference sequence). For the CDR3, the DNA is TGTGCCAGCAGTCCCCGCCGGGGTGAAGCTTTCTTT. Its protein is CASSPRRGEAFF.

The J gene is TRBJ1-2, the V gene TRBV6-1; no clear D. The germline V and J ends were trimmed by 7 bases and 0 bases, with 3 bases remaining between them. CDR1 MNHNS and CDR2 SASEGT come from the germline V gene. The CDR3 consists of 11 residues. The CDR3 spells CASNTNYGYTF. In nucleotides, the CDR3 is TGTGCCAGCAACACTAACTATGGCTACACCTTC.

The chain has TRBV11-2 and TRBJ2-7; maybe TRBD2 (5 bases). CDR1 and CDR2 (germline): SGHAT, FQNNGV. The CDR3 is 13 amino acids. V was trimmed by 5 bases and J by 6 bases, leaving 14 bases between them. The CDR3 reads CASSPTGLGEQYF. CDR3 in DNA: TGTGCCAGCAGCCCCACGGGGTTGGGCGAGCAGTACTTC.

In DNA, the CDR3 is TGTGCCACCCACCGAGGCCTAGCGGGGATATACGAGCAGTACTTC. Residues: CATHRGLAGIYEQYF. The chain combines TRBV6-1 with TRBJ2-7, with TRBD2 matching over 9 bases. CDR1 and CDR2 from the germline V gene are MNHNS and SASEGT. This CDR3 region has 15 residues. V gave up 10 bases and J gave up 4 bases; unmatched junction bases: 14.

The chain is built from TRBV5-1 and TRBJ1-1, with 7 bases aligning to TRBD1. Germline values: CDR1 SGHRS, CDR2 YFSETQ. The CDR3 is made up of 17 amino acids. Losses at the gene ends were 4 bases for V and 5 bases for J; bases not matched to a gene: 17. The CDR3 is CASSIQGFPASLTEAFF. In DNA form, the CDR3 reads TGCGCCAGCAGCATACAGGGGTTTCCCGCGAGCTTAACTGAAGCTTTCTTT. Full variable domain (remainder filled in from reference TRBV5-1 and TRBJ1-1): KAGVTQTPRYLIKTRGQQVTLSCSPISGHRSVSWYQQTPGQGLQFLFEYFSETQRNKGNFPGRFSGRQFSNSRSEMNVSTLELGDSALYLCASSIQGFPASLTEAFFGQGTRLTVV.

This chain connects TRBV12-5 to TRBJ2-7; D is unclear. CDR1 and CDR2 (germline): LGHNT, FRNRAP. Trimming pared 0 bases from V and 1 base from J, leaving 13 bases between. The CDR3 covers 16 residues. The CDR3 loop is CASGLVPMVSSYEQYF. As DNA, the CDR3 is TGTGCTAGTGGTTTGGTACCAATGGTCAGTTCCTACGAGCAGTACTTC.

The V gene is TRBV5-6, the J gene TRBJ1-2; 7 nucleotides line up with TRBD1. The CDR3 covers 14 residues. With V trimmed by 4 bases and J by 3 bases, 6 bases remained unmatched. CDR1 is SGHDT, CDR2 YYEEEE, per germline. The CDR3 sequence is CASSRPTGDYGYTF. CDR3 nucleotide sequence: TGTGCCAGCAGCCGCCCCACAGGGGACTATGGCTACACCTTC.

The chain carries TRBV5-4 and TRBJ1-1, with D possibly matching TRBD1 (5 bases). CDR1 is SGHNT and CDR2 is YYREEE in the germline V gene (reference sequence). This CDR3 is 14 amino acids long. Trimming removed 0 bases from V and 6 bases from J, with 12 bases in between. CDR3 protein: CASSLDPGFPEAFF. DNA for the CDR3: TGTGCCAGCAGCTTGGATCCAGGGTTCCCTGAAGCTTTCTTT.

The sample holds a few counts of this clone. V is TRBV6-4 and J is TRBJ1-2, with D perhaps matching TRBD1 (5 bases). The CDR3 spans 15 residues. Trimming cost V 6 bases and J 1 base, with 15 bases left between them. CDR1 is MRHNA and CDR2 is SNTAGT in the germline V gene. CDR3 amino acids: CASRDTGGINYGYTF. The CDR3 DNA is TGTGCCAGCAGAGACACAGGCGGAATTAACTATGGCTACACCTTC.

J is TRBJ2-7 and V is TRBV18, with TRBD1 matching 11 bases. CDR1 is KGHSH, CDR2 LQKENI, per germline. CDR3 length: 16 amino acids. V trimming: 3 bases; J trimming: 4 bases; junction bases outside the gene matches: 8. The chain's CDR3 is CASSPGGQGARYEQYF. The DNA for the CDR3 is TGTGCCAGCTCACCGGGCGGACAGGGGGCACGGTACGAGCAGTACTTC. The whole variable domain, remainder taken from reference TRBV18 and TRBJ2-7, is NAGVMQNPRHLVRRRGQEARLRCSPMKGHSHVYWYRQLPEEGLKFMVYLQKENIIDESGMPKERFSAEFPKEGPSILRIQQVVRGDSAAYFCASSPGGQGARYEQYFGPGTRLTVT.

This chain links TRBV7-7 with TRBJ2-1; 11 nucleotides line up with TRBD2. The V segment lost 6 bases and the J segment 8 bases; nucleotides outside the gene matches: 9. Germline CDR1 SSHAT, CDR2 FNYEAQ (reference sequence). There are 15 residues in the CDR3. The CDR3 is CASSPLAGGGDEQFF. CDR3 nucleotides: TGTGCCAGCAGTCCTCTAGCGGGGGGAGGGGATGAGCAGTTCTTC.

V gene TRBV5-6 combines with J gene TRBJ2-1; the D is unclear. Between the trimmed V and J ends, which lost 2 bases and 6 bases, there was a span of 18 bases. Germline CDR1 SGHDT, CDR2 YYEEEE. This CDR3 has 16 residues. CDR3 region: CASSFSEWPDRNEQFF. The CDR3 DNA is TGTGCCAGCAGCTTTTCCGAGTGGCCCGACCGCAATGAGCAGTTCTTC.

The chain recombines TRBV7-2 with TRBJ1-2; no firm D call. The V end lost 2 bases, the J end lost 0 bases, and 4 bases lay between the germline ends. Germline V gene sequence: CDR1 SGHTA, CDR2 FQGNSA. The CDR3 covers 13 residues. The DNA for the CDR3 is TGTGCCAGCAGCTTACCCTCTAACTATGGCTACACCTTC. This sequence encodes CASSLPSNYGYTF. Full variable domain (remainder filled in from reference TRBV7-2 and TRBJ1-2): GAGVSQSPSNKVTEKGKDVELRCDPISGHTALYWYRQSLGQGLEFLIYFQGNSAPDKSGLPSDRFSAERTGGSVSTLTIQRTQQEDSAVYLCASSLPSNYGYTFGSGTRLTVV.

The V call is TRBV5-4, the J call TRBJ2-7, with D maybe TRBD1 (5 bases). CDR3 size: 14 residues. Looked up from germline, CDR1 is SGHNT and CDR2 is YYREEE (reference sequence). The V end was cut by 0 bases, the J end by 5 bases, with 12 bases between. CDR3 nucleotides: TGTGCCAGCAGCTTGGACCAGGGTTCCCACGAGCAGTACTTC. It translates to CASSLDQGSHEQYF.

This clone was detected once. This rearrangement joins TRBV5-8 to TRBJ1-2; D is perhaps TRBD1 (6 bases). Deletions cut 6 bases from V and 8 bases from J, with 17 bases between. The CDR3 is made up of 13 amino acids. Germline V lookup: CDR1 SGHTS, CDR2 YDEGEE. The CDR3 reads CASTSGPGGGYTF. The DNA for the CDR3 is TGTGCCAGCACCTCCGGCCCGGGGGGCGGCTACACCTTC. Together with reference TRBV5-8 and TRBJ1-2, the CDR3 gives the full variable domain: EAGVTQSPTHLIKTRGQQATLRCSPISGHTSVYWYQQALGLGLQFLLWYDEGEERNRGNFPPRFSGRQFPNYSSELNVNALELEDSALYLCASTSGPGGGYTFGSGTRLTVV.

This clone has just one count. The chain couples TRBV4-3 to TRBJ1-2; TRBD1 aligns across 7 bases. The CDR3 runs to 15 residues. Trimming took 3 bases from V and 4 from J; bases not matched to a gene: 8. Germline lookup yields CDR1 LGHNA and CDR2 YSLEER. CDR3 in DNA: TGCGCCAGCAGCCAGGATACGGGACAGTCCTATGGCTACACCTTC. It translates to CASSQDTGQSYGYTF.

The chain joins TRBV13 to TRBJ2-2; possible D gene TRBD1, 6 bases. V was pared by 4 bases and J by 1 base, with 13 bases between. Per the germline V gene, CDR1 is PRHDT and CDR2 is FYEKMQ (reference sequence). The CDR3 extends over 16 amino acids. The CDR3 DNA reads as TGTGCCAGCAGCTCCCCCACAGGGAGGAACACCGGGGAGCTGTTTTTT. It encodes CASSSPTGRNTGELFF.

This rearrangement joins TRBV2 to TRBJ1-1, with 7 nucleotides matching TRBD1. This CDR3 is built from 17 residues. Germline assignment: CDR1 SNHLY and CDR2 FYNNEI. The trim removed 7 bases at V and 4 bases at J, leaving 18 bases unmatched. The CDR3 loop reads CASILGAALRQGTEAFF. For the CDR3, the DNA is TGTGCCAGCATCTTGGGGGCAGCCCTTAGACAGGGCACTGAAGCTTTCTTT.

The CDR3 DNA is TGCGCCAGCAGCTTCAATGGCGAGAACACCGGGGAGCTGTTTTTT. This sequence encodes CASSFNGENTGELFF. The chain employs TRBV5-1 and TRBJ2-2, with D hard to call. Trimming cost V 2 bases and J 1 base, with 9 bases left between them. CDR1 is SGHRS and CDR2 is YFSETQ in the germline V gene. CDR3 length equals 15 residues.

The chain has TRBV28 and TRBJ1-1; unclear D gene. Germline V gene sequence: CDR1 MDHEN, CDR2 SYDVKM. This CDR3 is 13 amino acids long. The V end lost 7 bases, the J end lost 0 bases, and 9 bases lay between the germline ends. CDR3 DNA sequence: TGTGCCAGCATACCGGCGTTGAACACTGAAGCTTTCTTT. It encodes CASIPALNTEAFF.

The gene calls are TRBV18 and TRBJ1-1; no clear D. Trimming cost V 2 bases and J 8 bases, with 6 bases left between them. Germline V gene lookup returns CDR1 KGHSH and CDR2 LQKENI. The CDR3 totals 11 residues. The DNA for the CDR3 is TGTGCCAGCTCACCAGAGGGAGAAGCTTTCTTT. This encodes CASSPEGEAFF.

The V gene is TRBV6-1, the J gene TRBJ2-2; 10 bases fit TRBD1. The V gene's germline CDR1 is MNHNS and CDR2 SASEGT. J gave up 7 bases and V 10 bases, and 12 bases lay outside the gene matches. The CDR3 contains 15 residues. The DNA of the CDR3 is TGTGCCATTATTACCGGGACAGGGGAGGTCGGGGAGCTGTTTTTT. Protein product: CAIITGTGEVGELFF.

The chain joins TRBV14 to TRBJ2-3; 8 bases map to TRBD2. The germline V gene encodes CDR1 SGHDN and CDR2 FVKESK. This CDR3 contains 16 residues. J gave up 0 bases and V 5 bases, and 7 bases lay outside the gene matches. CDR3 protein: CASSSIAGGSTDTQYF. DNA for the CDR3: TGTGCCAGCAGCTCCATTGCGGGGGGTAGCACAGATACGCAGTATTTT.

The chain links TRBV6-5 to TRBJ1-5; D is unclear. Germline V CDR1 and CDR2: MNHEY, SVGAGI. V lost 5 bases and J 2 bases, leaving 13 bases between the germline ends. This CDR3 contains 15 residues. The CDR3 nucleotides are TGTGCCAGCAGTACCTTGGAGGGCGGCAATCAGCCCCAGCATTTT. This translates into CASSTLEGGNQPQHF.

This clone was seen only once. The chain joins TRBV2 to TRBJ2-2; no definite D call. CDR3 length: 11 amino acids. With 7 bases removed from V and 6 bases from J, the gap between germline ends came to 6 bases. Germline CDR1 is SNHLY and CDR2 is FYNNEI. The chain's CDR3 is CASNLAGELFF. The DNA of the CDR3 is TGTGCCAGCAATTTGGCCGGGGAGCTGTTTTTT.

The genes are TRBV2 and TRBJ1-4; D is unresolved. The CDR3 is 15 amino acids. In germline, CDR1 is SNHLY, CDR2 FYNNEI. V was pared by 7 bases and J by 3 bases, with 15 bases between. The DNA of the CDR3 is TGTGCCAGCAAGCAGTACAGTACGCCTAATGAAAAACTGTTTTTT. It is translated as CASKQYSTPNEKLFF.